These T cell receptor beta chains were read from a single sample in a study of shared clonotypes between healthy human individuals. The method was immunoSEQ multiplex PCR; TCRdb's version includes in-frame clones alone and lacks a portion of them. In the table there are 300,000 to 400,000 clones, roughly 91% of which are singletons. The sample taken for sequencing was memory CD8+ T cells sorted from blood. All receptors derive from a man aged 18 to 30 in good health. The CDR3 runs from the conserved cysteine through the conserved F or W. D genes are given only for firm matches. The size field is filled for only some rows; it gives once, few, many or a size class.

V gene,J gene,D gene,clone size,CDR3 protein,CDR3 DNA
TRBV19,TRBJ1-5,.,.,CASSGQPNQPQHF,TGTGCCAGTAGCGGACAGCCCAATCAGCCCCAGCATTTT
TRBV5-1,TRBJ2-7,.,.,CASSLRTRGDEQYF,TGCGCCAGCAGCTTGCGCACCCGTGGCGACGAGCAGTACTTC
TRBV13,TRBJ1-1,.,.,CASSASDMEAFF,TGTGCCAGCAGCGCCTCGGACATGGAGGCTTTCTTT
TRBV5-1,TRBJ2-7,.,.,CASSNAETGVYEQYF,TGCGCCAGCAGCAATGCTGAGACAGGTGTCTACGAGCAGTACTTC
TRBV4-3,TRBJ2-1,.,.,CASSQDPAGFDNEQFF,TGCGCCAGCAGCCAAGATCCGGCAGGGTTTGACAATGAGCAGTTCTTC
TRBV6-5,TRBJ2-7,.,.,CASRLLGGTYEQYF,TGTGCCAGCCGCTTGTTGGGGGGCACCTACGAGCAGTACTTC
TRBV9,TRBJ2-3,TRBD2,.,CASSLPLAGGEDTQYF,TGTGCCAGCAGCCTCCCCCTTGCGGGAGGAGAAGATACGCAGTATTTT
TRBV5-4,TRBJ2-1,.,.,CASSLVSGYGEFF,TGTGCCAGCAGCTTGGTGAGCGGTTATGGGGAGTTCTTC
TRBV11-2,TRBJ2-7,.,.,CASSPSGEVLEGQYF,TGTGCCAGCAGCCCCTCGGGGGAGGTTCTGGAGGGCCAGTACTTC
TRBV4-1,TRBJ2-7,TRBD2,.,CASSQPGGPSYEQYF,TGCGCCAGCAGCCAACCGGGGGGACCCTCCTACGAGCAGTACTTC
TRBV9,TRBJ2-1,TRBD2,.,CASSVDPSGSYNEQFF,TGTGCCAGCAGCGTAGATCCTAGCGGGAGTTACAATGAGCAGTTCTTC
TRBV2,TRBJ1-6,.,.,CASSGSLDDNSPLHF,TGTGCCAGCAGTGGTTCATTAGACGATAATTCACCCCTCCACTTT
TRBV29-1,TRBJ2-7,TRBD2,many,CSVEISGGSYEQYF,TGCAGCGTTGAAATATCGGGGGGCTCCTACGAGCAGTACTTC
TRBV7-9,TRBJ2-5,TRBD1,.,CASRHTGDGETQYF,TGTGCCAGCAGACACACAGGGGACGGCGAGACCCAGTACTTC
TRBV7-7,TRBJ2-7,.,.,CASSLRGADEQYF,TGTGCTAGCAGCTTAAGGGGAGCCGACGAGCAGTACTTC
TRBV10-1,TRBJ2-7,TRBD1,.,CAVGDSPYEQYF,TGCGCCGTTGGGGACAGCCCCTACGAGCAGTACTTC
TRBV30,TRBJ1-4,TRBD1,.,CAWSVLGQGDEKLFF,TGTGCCTGGAGTGTACTAGGACAGGGGGATGAAAAACTGTTTTTT
TRBV4-1,TRBJ2-2,TRBD1,.,CASSQDRTNTGELFF,TGCGCCAGCAGCCAGGACAGGACGAACACCGGGGAGCTGTTTTTT
TRBV7-9,TRBJ1-1,.,.,CASSLGGLMNTEAFF,TGTGCCAGCAGCTTAGGGGGCCTGATGAACACTGAAGCTTTCTTT
TRBV18,TRBJ1-2,TRBD1,.,CASSPRDRFFNGYTF,TGTGCCAGCTCCCCCCGGGACAGGTTCTTCAATGGCTACACCTTC
TRBV18,TRBJ2-7,.,.,CASSPPFGSGSYEQYF,TGTGCCAGCTCACCACCTTTTGGTTCGGGATCTTACGAGCAGTACTTC
TRBV7-2,TRBJ2-5,.,.,CASSLTGPQETQYF,TGTGCCAGCAGCCTCACCGGGCCCCAAGAGACCCAGTACTTC